These 15 T cell receptor beta chains were sequenced from one sample in a study of human T cells and chemical hapten exposure. TCRdb independently ran MiXCR on the RACE reads; one entry per CDR3 protein. The sample comprises around 52,000 distinct CDR3 sequences, around 9.3% of which are singletons, and 10% to 15% rests with the top ten. Regarding time point: patch test 1, 2 weeks after DPC sensitization. Treatment denoted: therapeutic diphenylcyclopropenone sensitization with weekly scalp DPC. This specimen was whole blood, taken in connection with sensitization to the hapten diphenylcyclopropenone (DPC). All receptors derive from a woman in her thirties or forties with alopecia areata. Some clones in this sample may be carry-over from other donors' samples.

This clonotype has ten or more counts. This sequence joins TRBV7-6 and TRBJ2-5, with 8 bases matching TRBD1. Germline CDR1 reads SGHVS; CDR2 reads FNYEAQ. CDR3 length equals 15 residues. The V gene end was trimmed by 1 base and the J gene end by 0 bases; junction bases not matched to a gene: 1. DNA of the CDR3: TGTGCCAGCAGCTTAGGGGGACAGGACCAAGAGACCCAGTACTTC. This encodes CASSLGGQDQETQYF.

This clonotype was found many times. The rearrangement uses TRBV20-1 and TRBJ1-5; perhaps TRBD1 as D (6 bases). This CDR3 region has 14 residues. V lost 6 bases, J lost 2 bases, and 14 bases lay in between. Germline CDR1 reads DFQATT; CDR2 reads SNEGSKA (reference sequence). CDR3: CSASRGDGNQPQHF. Here the CDR3 DNA reads TGCAGTGCATCGAGGGGGGATGGCAATCAGCCCCAGCATTTT.

The chain joins TRBV6-4 to TRBJ1-3; D not certain. V was cut by 3 bases and J by 1 base, with 4 bases left in between. The germline gives CDR1 MRHNA, CDR2 SNTAGT. This CDR3 region has 13 residues. The CDR3 DNA reads as TGTGCCAGCAGTGAGCGATCTGGAAACACCATATATTTT. This sequence encodes CASSERSGNTIYF.

This clonotype was detected many times. V is TRBV3-1 and J is TRBJ2-5; possible D gene TRBD1, 6 bases. The CDR3 is 16 residues long. Germline values: CDR1 LGHDT, CDR2 YNNKEL (reference sequence). V was pared by 2 bases and J by 2 bases, with 15 bases between. The CDR3 nucleotides are TGTGCCAGCAGCCAAACTCCAGGGGCGATACAAGAGACCCAGTACTTC. It encodes CASSQTPGAIQETQYF.

This clonotype has ten or more counts. V is TRBV7-9 and J is TRBJ1-5, with unresolved D. Germline V gene data show CDR1 as SEHNR and CDR2 as FQNEAQ (reference sequence). V lost 1 base to trimming and J lost 5 bases, with 15 bases between them. The CDR3 has 16 residues. CDR3 protein: CASSLDVRGVDQPQHF. The DNA for the CDR3 is TGTGCCAGCAGCTTAGATGTACGGGGAGTTGATCAGCCCCAGCATTTT.

This clonotype has at least ten counts. V is TRBV18 and J is TRBJ1-1; D call uncertain. V shed 6 bases and J shed 5 bases, with 13 bases lying between them. CDR1 and CDR2 from the germline V gene are KGHSH and LQKENI. The CDR3 runs to 13 residues. The CDR3 loop is CASSRAEGTEAFF. CDR3 coding DNA: TGTGCCAGCTCGAGGGCAGAAGGGACTGAAGCTTTCTTT.

This clonotype appeared many times. The chain employs TRBV11-1 and TRBJ2-7, with D perhaps TRBD1 (5 bases). Germline V gene sequence: CDR1 SGHAT, CDR2 FQDESV (reference sequence). The CDR3 covers 14 residues. Trimming pared 5 bases from V and 0 bases from J, leaving 11 bases between. The CDR3 protein is CASSAMTVSYEQYF. Here the CDR3 DNA reads TGTGCCAGCAGCGCGATGACAGTCTCCTACGAGCAGTACTTC. The full variable domain, in which reference TRBV11-1 and TRBJ2-7 provide the parts outside the CDR3, is EAEVAQSPRYKITEKSQAVAFWCDPISGHATLYWYRQILGQGPELLVQFQDESVVDDSQLPKDRFSAERLKGVDSTLKIQPAELGDSAMYLCASSAMTVSYEQYFGPGTRLTVT.

This sequence joins TRBV5-1 and TRBJ2-7, with a tentative D call TRBD2 (6 bases). This CDR3 is built from 16 residues. Germline-derived CDR1 and CDR2 are SGHRS and YFSETQ. V was trimmed by 3 bases and J by 7 bases, leaving 23 bases between them. The CDR3 DNA sequence: TGCGCCAGCAGCTCCGGGGCGAGCTCGAACGGGGGTGAGCAGTACTTC. Translating gives CASSSGASSNGGEQYF.

This chain connects TRBV5-4 to TRBJ1-1, with TRBD1 as a possible D gene (5 bases). The CDR3 consists of 12 residues. Per the germline V gene, CDR1 is SGHNT and CDR2 is YYREEE (reference sequence). V dropped 3 bases and J dropped 7 bases, with 10 bases sitting between them. The CDR3: CASSYGGIEAFF. The CDR3 DNA is TGTGCCAGCAGCTACGGGGGGATTGAAGCTTTCTTT. Drawing the rest from reference TRBV5-4 and TRBJ1-1, the complete variable domain is ETGVTQSPTHLIKTRGQQVTLRCSSQSGHNTVSWYQQALGQGPQFIFQYYREEENGRGNFPPRFSGLQFPNYSSELNVNALELDDSALYLCASSYGGIEAFFGQGTRLTVV.

This clonotype was detected ten times or more. No DNA is shown, since the ends of the CDR3 on it are uncertain; the CDR3 is the one TCRdb lists. The CDR3 loop is CASRVGVGTF. This rearrangement joins TRBV2 to TRBJ1-2. The CDR3 adds up to 10 amino acids, both ends counted. Germline values: CDR1 SNHLY, CDR2 FYNNEI.

This clonotype was detected only a few times. The J gene is TRBJ1-1, the V gene TRBV7-9, with D tentatively TRBD1 (5 bases). The CDR3 runs 12 residues. Looked up from germline, CDR1 is SEHNR and CDR2 is FQNEAQ (reference sequence). With 8 bases removed from V and 7 bases from J, the gap between germline ends came to 14 bases. The CDR3 spells CASEDGDVEAFF. For the CDR3, the DNA is TGTGCCAGCGAAGATGGGGACGTTGAAGCTTTCTTT.

The chain links TRBV5-5 to TRBJ2-5; D is ambiguous. The CDR3 spans 13 residues. Looked up from germline, CDR1 is SGHKS and CDR2 is YYEKEE (reference sequence). The V end was cut by 2 bases, the J end by 1 base, with 6 bases between. The CDR3 DNA is TGTGCCAGCAGCTTTTTTGGCCAAGAGACCCAGTACTTC. Amino acids: CASSFFGQETQYF.

This clonotype was seen ten or more times. The chain employs TRBV4-1 and TRBJ2-2; D is possibly TRBD1 (6 bases). Germline loops: CDR1 MGHRA, CDR2 YSYEKL. V was shortened by 1 base and J by 12 bases, with 15 bases between the two germline ends. This CDR3 spans 14 amino acids. The CDR3 DNA reads as TGCGCCAGCAGCCAAGTACAGGGCGAAGGCAAGCTGTTTTTT. Translation gives CASSQVQGEGKLFF.

This clonotype was seen many times. This chain links TRBV12-3 or TRBV12-4 with TRBJ1-3; perhaps TRBD1 as D (5 bases). CDR3 size: 13 residues. V lost 7 bases to trimming and J lost 4 bases, with 11 bases between them. For the CDR3, the DNA is TGTGCCAGCAACAGAGAGGGGGGAAACACCATATATTTT. It codes for CASNREGGNTIYF.

This clonotype was counted at least ten times. The genes are TRBV5-1 and TRBJ1-3; no reliable D call. The ends were cut back, 1 base at V and 3 bases at J, with 8 bases in the middle. This CDR3 region has 14 residues. Germline-derived CDR1 and CDR2 are SGHRS and YFSETQ. The CDR3, as DNA: TGCGCCAGCAGCTTGCCGGGTGGTGGAAACACCATATATTTT. This gives the protein CASSLPGGGNTIYF.